The 14 T cell receptor beta chains below come from one sample, sequenced in a study of cytomegalovirus exposure and HLA in healthy donors. Researchers ran the PCR with 60 Vbeta and 13 Jbeta primers. The repertoire was sequenced with immunoSEQ multiplex PCR; TCRdb's copy has only in-frame clones and lacks some. The sample includes some 120,000 clones, roughly 80% of them seen just once. Source material: PBMCs. These receptors were obtained from a man aged 18 to 29 in good health and CMV-seropositive.

The chain links TRBV4-1 to TRBJ1-4, with D unresolved. Trimming stripped 0 bases from V and 8 bases from J, with 13 bases between. Germline V gives CDR1 MGHRA, CDR2 YSYEKL. The CDR3 loop spans 15 amino acids. CDR3 sequence reads: CASSQDGQRREKLFF. The CDR3 DNA reads TGCGCCAGCAGCCAAGATGGCCAAAGGCGGGAAAAACTGTTTTTT.

V usage is TRBV27 and J usage is TRBJ1-6; 8 bases fit TRBD1. With V trimmed by 8 bases and J by 2 bases, 8 bases remained unmatched. Germline V gene sequence: CDR1 MNHEY, CDR2 SMNVEV (reference sequence). The CDR3 runs 16 residues. DNA for the CDR3: TGTGCCAGCGGCCCAGACAGGGGACCCTATAATTCACCCCTCCACTTT. Its translation is CASGPDRGPYNSPLHF.

The chain employs TRBV18 and TRBJ1-6; TRBD1 might be the D (5 bases). Per germline, CDR1 KGHSH and CDR2 LQKENI. This CDR3 is built from 18 residues. The V end lost 4 bases, the J end lost 6 bases, and 22 bases lay between the germline ends. The chain's CDR3 is CASSRAGAGPGLNSPLHF. The CDR3 region has the DNA TGTGCCAGCTCACGGGCCGGTGCAGGACCGGGACTTAATTCACCCCTCCACTTT. The full variable domain, rest sourced from reference TRBV18 and TRBJ1-6, is NAGVMQNPRHLVRRRGQEARLRCSPMKGHSHVYWYRQLPEEGLKFMVYLQKENIIDESGMPKERFSAEFPKEGPSILRIQQVVRGDSAAYFCASSRAGAGPGLNSPLHFGNGTRLTVT.

The J gene is TRBJ1-1, the V gene TRBV7-8, with D unclear. The CDR3 is 14 residues long. V lost 2 bases, J lost 4 bases, and 11 bases lay in between. Germline-derived CDR1 and CDR2 are SGHVS and FQNEAQ. The CDR3 sequence: CASSLTVVGTEAFF. In DNA, the CDR3 is TGTGCCAGCAGCTTAACGGTGGTCGGCACTGAAGCTTTCTTT.

The rearrangement links TRBV7-6 to TRBJ2-7, with D uncertain. The CDR3 length is 15 residues. V lost 3 bases to trimming and J lost 0 bases, with 12 bases between them. Germline V CDR1 and CDR2: SGHVS, FNYEAQ. The CDR3: CASSFSGESSYEQYF. CDR3 bases: TGTGCCAGCAGCTTTTCCGGAGAAAGCTCCTACGAGCAGTACTTC.

This chain joins TRBV4-3 and TRBJ2-6; D possibly corresponds to TRBD2 (5 bases). Germline-derived CDR1 and CDR2 are LGHNA and YSLEER. This CDR3 comprises 16 residues. Trimming cost V 2 bases and J 0 bases, with 8 bases left between them. CDR3 region: CASSQHEGSGANVLTF. The CDR3 region has the DNA TGCGCCAGCAGCCAACACGAGGGCTCTGGGGCCAACGTCCTGACTTTC.

This clone came up once. This chain joins TRBV6-6 and TRBJ1-6; D might be TRBD1 (5 bases). The CDR3 contains 15 residues. V lost 7 bases, J lost 6 bases, and 16 bases lay in between. CDR1 and CDR2 from the germline V gene are MNHNY and SVGAGI (reference sequence). CDR3 in DNA: TGTGCCAGCACCCAGGGAGGAACTGGTAATTCACCCCTCCACTTT. Translating it yields CASTQGGTGNSPLHF.

The V gene is TRBV4-1, the J gene TRBJ2-1; 11 positions agree with TRBD2. The CDR3 is made up of 16 amino acids. Germline CDR1 and CDR2: MGHRA and YSYEKL. Germline trimming cut 1 base from V and 9 bases from J; bases unmatched to any gene: 8. In nucleotides, the CDR3 is TGCGCCAGCAGCCAAGTGGTAGCGGGAGGGCCGGGTGAGCAGTTCTTC. As protein: CASSQVVAGGPGEQFF.

The chain carries TRBV2 and TRBJ2-7; D ambiguous. The CDR3 loop spans 13 amino acids. V lost 2 bases and J 7 bases, leaving 12 bases between the germline ends. Germline CDR1 SNHLY, CDR2 FYNNEI. CDR3: CASSESVLQEQYF. CDR3 sequence (DNA): TGTGCCAGCAGTGAAAGCGTTTTACAAGAGCAGTACTTC.

This clone was seen just once. The rearrangement joins TRBV6-5 to TRBJ2-3; 10 nucleotides line up with TRBD1. Per germline, CDR1 MNHEY and CDR2 SVGAGI. The CDR3 is 14 residues long. Trimming removed 6 bases from V and 3 bases from J; junction bases left unmatched: 3. Written as DNA, the CDR3 is TGTGCCAGCAGGAGGGACAGGGGAACAGATACGCAGTATTTT. Its translation is CASRRDRGTDTQYF.

The chain joins TRBV2 to TRBJ2-5; D gene unclear. This CDR3 spans 14 amino acids. Germline assignment: CDR1 SNHLY and CDR2 FYNNEI. Trimming removed 6 bases at V and 2 bases at J, with 13 bases between. In nucleotides, the CDR3 is TGTGCCAGCAGCAAGAGTTACCTACAAGAGACCCAGTACTTC. Protein: CASSKSYLQETQYF. The entire variable domain, with the rest obtained from reference TRBV2 and TRBJ2-5, is as follows: EPEVTQTPSHQVTQMGQEVILRCVPISNHLYFYWYRQILGQKVEFLVSFYNNEISEKSEIFDDQFSVERPDGSNFTLKIRSTKLEDSAMYFCASSKSYLQETQYFGPGTRLLVL.

The CDR3 here is CASRQGVEGGELFF. The CDR3 bases are TGTGCCAGCAGACAGGGCGTCGAGGGCGGGGAGCTGTTTTTT. The chain uses TRBV6-5 and TRBJ2-2; D is possibly TRBD1 (6 bases). Trimming took off 6 bases at V and 7 bases at J, with 15 bases between the two ends. The CDR3 is 14 residues long. Germline CDR1 and CDR2: MNHEY and SVGAGI.

This clone occurred a few times. The CDR3 DNA follows: TGCGCCAGCAGCTTTGCGGGACGCACTGAAGCTTTCTTT. It codes for CASSFAGRTEAFF. The V and J genes are TRBV5-1 and TRBJ1-1, with D maybe TRBD1 (5 bases). The CDR3 has 13 amino acids. CDR1 SGHRS and CDR2 YFSETQ come from the germline V gene. Deletions cut 2 bases from V and 4 bases from J, with 9 bases between.

This chain connects TRBV7-2 to TRBJ2-3, with 8 bases matching TRBD2. The V gene's germline CDR1 is SGHTA and CDR2 FQGNSA. The CDR3 runs to 15 residues. V was pared by 3 bases and J by 4 bases, with 6 bases of the junction left unmatched. The DNA of the CDR3 is TGTGCCAGCAGCTTCGTAGTAGCGGGGTCAGATACGCAGTATTTT. It codes for CASSFVVAGSDTQYF.